In this sample, the clone carrying this T cell receptor (beta chain) turned up a few times. Its matching antigen is unknown. The assay was immunoSEQ multiplex PCR, and TCRdb's table has in-frame clones only and misses some. The profile shows roughly 15,000 clones, about four fifths of them singletons. This sample was taken from a study of OX40 agonist ivuxolimab in advanced cancers. In the study overall: The diagnoses of dose-escalation patients were hepatocellular carcinoma, melanoma, renal cell or head and neck cancer. Under the entry rules, prior anti-PD-1, anti-PD-L1 or anti-CTLA-4 therapy was allowed, and around 36% had some.

CDR3 length: 13 residues. From germline, CDR1 is MDHEN and CDR2 SYDVKM. Trimming shortened V by 1 base and J by 5 bases, and 8 bases separated the two germline ends. Study results and caveats: Expanded peripheral T-cell antigen specificity went undetermined. In the 0.1 to 3.0 mg/kg range, CD4+ and CD8+ blood T cells had expanded clonally by week 6.

This sequence joins TRBV28 and TRBJ1-1; D uncertain. The sample here was CD4+ or CD8+ T cells sorted from blood, taken in a trial of the OX40 agonist ivuxolimab. This clonotype originated in an adult with an advanced solid tumor such as melanoma, head and neck, liver or kidney cancer. CDR3 sequence (DNA): TGTGCCAGCAGTTTATCGTCAGCGACTGAAGCTTTCTTT. It codes for CASSLSSATEAFF. Full variable domain (missing parts from reference TRBV28 and TRBJ1-1): DVKVTQSSRYLVKRTGEKVFLECVQDMDHENMFWYRQDPGLGLRLIYFSYDVKMKEKGDIPEGYSVSREKKERFSLILESASTNQTSMYLCASSLSSATEAFFGQGTRLTVV.